This TCR beta chain is drawn from a study of cytomegalovirus exposure and HLA in healthy donors. Across the whole study: Previous work identified 120 million or so unique TCR beta sequences from roughly 180 million T cells.

The donors comprised healthy bone marrow donors. The PCR had 60 Vbeta and 13 Jbeta primers. The repertoire was sequenced with immunoSEQ multiplex PCR; TCRdb's copy has only in-frame clones and lacks some. In the table there are some 170,000 clones, about four fifths of which are singletons. General study results and limits: According to a later analysis, donors in an Asian-associated ancestry cluster reportedly had fewer N-insertions than the approximately 670-donor mean. Across all donors, roughly uniform sequencing depth was an assumption of the presence/absence analyses.

V lost 2 bases, J lost 10 bases, and 6 bases stayed unmatched. The V gene's germline CDR1 is SEHNR and CDR2 FQNEAQ (reference sequence). The CDR3 loop spans 15 amino acids. A remark on this clone: Its cognate antigen is unknown.

The receptor was derived from a male donor in good health and CMV-seronegative. The chain recombines TRBV7-9 with TRBJ1-6; 9 bases line up with TRBD1. The sequenced sample consisted of PBMCs. CDR3 sequence: CASSLRDRVGSPLHF. For the CDR3, the DNA is TGTGCCAGCAGCTTAAGGGACAGGGTAGGCTCACCCCTCCACTTT.